This is a list of T cell receptor beta chains from one sample in a study of CD8 T cells in ankylosing spondylitis. MiXCR, applied by TCRdb to the 5' RACE reads, yields one record per CDR3 protein. Here the sample spans 150,000 to 200,000 distinct CDR3 sequences, approximately 13% being singletons. Sequences were obtained from blood, either unsorted or a sorted T cell fraction (not recorded which). The receptor source for this set is a female donor with ankylosing spondylitis or in good health (not recorded which). Each CDR3 is given with its conserved first and last residue. The D gene is left open where the match is weak. Size values are once, few and many counts, or a class for expanded clones, and some rows have none.

V gene	clone size	D gene	J gene	CDR3 DNA	CDR3 protein
TRBV27	-	TRBD1	TRBJ1-2	TGTGCCAGCAGTTTAGGGACAGGGGAATTCTATGGCTACACCTTC	CASSLGTGEFYGYTF
TRBV5-5	many	-	TRBJ1-5	TGTGCCAGCAGCGTCGACAGTTTCCCCAATCAGCCCCAGCATTTT	CASSVDSFPNQPQHF
TRBV11-2	-	TRBD2	TRBJ2-7	TGTGCCAGCAGCACCAGCTTTCAATGGGGGACTAGCGACTACGAGCAGTACTTC	CASSTSFQWGTSDYEQYF
TRBV6-1	-	TRBD2	TRBJ2-1	TGTGCCAGCAGCGGACTAGCGGGAGGGTATGAGCAGTTCTTC	CASSGLAGGYEQFF
TRBV5-1	many	-	TRBJ1-2	TGCGCCAGCAGCTTGGCCCAGAGCTATGGCTACACCTTC	CASSLAQSYGYTF
TRBV29-1	many	-	TRBJ2-1	TGCAGCGTTGAAGGCCCCGTCCAGGGCAGCTCCTACAATGAGCAGTTCTTC	CSVEGPVQGSSYNEQFF
TRBV20-1	-	-	TRBJ2-7	TGCAGTGCATCTCGCGGATTAGCTATGCACGAGCAGTACTTC	CSASRGLAMHEQYF
TRBV5-1	many	-	TRBJ1-1	TGCGCCAGCAGCTTGGGCAGGGAAAGTAATGAAGCTTTCTTT	CASSLGRESNEAFF
TRBV19	few	-	TRBJ1-5	TGTGCCAGTACGCTGGTGAATAGCAATCAGCCCCAGCATTTT	CASTLVNSNQPQHF
TRBV7-2	-	TRBD1	TRBJ2-7	TGTGCCAGCAGCTTAGAGGGACAGGGGTTATCCTACGAGCAGTACTTC	CASSLEGQGLSYEQYF
TRBV20-1	many	-	TRBJ1-2	TGCAGTGCTAGAGTGGAGAACGGCTACACCTTC	CSARVENGYTF
TRBV19	-	-	TRBJ2-4	TGTGCCAGTGGTGGGTGGCTAGCCAAAAACATTCAGTACTTC	CASGGWLAKNIQYF
TRBV20-1	few	TRBD2	TRBJ2-1	TGCTGTGCTAGGGGAACGGGGGGTGGTTCCTACAATGAGCAGTTCTTC	CCARGTGGGSYNEQFF
TRBV29-1	-	-	TRBJ2-1	TGCAGCGTTGCCGATGTCGATTCCCCGTACAATGAGCAGTTCTTC	CSVADVDSPYNEQFF
TRBV5-1	many	TRBD1	TRBJ1-3	TGCGCCAGCAGCGGGGGACAGGGCTTCTCTGGAAACACCATATATTTT	CASSGGQGFSGNTIYF
TRBV29-1	few	-	TRBJ1-5	TGCAGCGTCCGGGACGGGGGCCAGCCCCAGCATTTT	CSVRDGGQPQHF
TRBV24-1	many	-	TRBJ2-5	TGTGCCACCAGTGATTATCAGGGGAAGGAGACCCAGTACTTC	CATSDYQGKETQYF
TRBV5-1	many	-	TRBJ1-1	TGCGCCAGCAGCTTGACACACCAGAACACTGAAGCTTTCTTT	CASSLTHQNTEAFF
TRBV12-3/TRBV12-4	few	-	TRBJ1-5	TGTGCCAGCAGTTTAGGGACAGCTGGTAGCAATCAGCCCCAGCATTTT	CASSLGTAGSNQPQHF
TRBV20-1	many	-	TRBJ1-1	TGCAGTGCCAACCCGGACGGGAACACTGAAGCTTTCTTT	CSANPDGNTEAFF
TRBV15	many	-	TRBJ1-6	TGTGCCACCAGCAGGGACACCAATAATTCACCCCTCCACTTT	CATSRDTNNSPLHF
TRBV2	many	-	TRBJ1-5	TGTGCCAGCAGAAACAGGGTTGGTAGCAATCAGCCCCAGCATTTT	CASRNRVGSNQPQHF
TRBV6-5	-	-	TRBJ1-1	TGTGCCAGCAGTTTGGGACACCTGAACACTGAAGCTTTCTTT	CASSLGHLNTEAFF